This TCR beta chain stems from a study of response to subunit inactivated influenza vaccine. The study, taken as a whole, reports: The authors suggested that every seasonal influenza vaccination recruits few new T cells.

The germline CDR1 and CDR2 sequences are SQVTM and ANQGSEA. The length of the CDR3 is 15 residues. Between the trimmed V and J ends, which lost 7 bases and 0 bases, there was a span of 15 bases. About this clonotype: Antigen unknown.

TCRdb reprocessed the RT-PCR reads with MiXCR, giving one entry per CDR3 protein. Altogether 630,000 or so distinct CDR3 sequences are present, roughly 14% being singletons, with the ten largest covering more than 9%. This chain uses TRBV29-1 with TRBJ2-2; the D is unclear. This receptor was identified in a middle-aged man who received an inactivated influenza vaccine. The sequencing used PBMCs from blood, collected 11 to 12 days after vaccination. CDR3 in DNA: TGCAGCGCGGAAGAAGGACCGGCGAACACCGGGGAGCTGTTTTTT. Residues: CSAEEGPANTGELFF.